This T cell receptor beta chain comes out of a study of T-cell memory formation after mild COVID-19. Germline-derived CDR1 and CDR2 are MNHNS and SASEGT. V gave up 6 bases and J gave up 5 bases; unmatched junction bases: 3. The CDR3 loop spans 14 amino acids. In its sample, this clonotype was seen many times. TCRdb re-called the 5' RACE reads through MiXCR, storing one row per CDR3 protein. The sample yields around 30,000 distinct CDR3 sequences, 12% seen once. This chain joins TRBV6-1 and TRBJ1-6; 8 bases are shared with TRBD1. What was sequenced was PBMCs or a T cell subset sorted from them (not recorded which). The sequence derives from an adult woman who had mild COVID-19 (a few samples of this study predate the infection). Cell type and time point are not known. The CDR3 loop reads CASSTGQDNSPLHF. The CDR3 DNA follows: TGTGCCAGCAGCACGGGACAGGATAATTCACCCCTCCACTTT.